This T cell receptor beta chain was captured by sequencing in a study of T cells after yellow fever vaccination. Germline V gene lookup returns CDR1 LNHDA and CDR2 SQIVND (reference sequence). V shed 5 bases and J shed 5 bases, with 15 bases lying between them. The CDR3 spans 14 residues. One entry per CDR3 protein results from TCRdb running MiXCR on the 5' RACE reads. The sample comprises about 85,000 distinct CDR3 sequences, about an eighth of which are singletons, and 20% to 25% rests with the top ten. Material: CD8+ T cells not binding an NS4B(214-222) dextramer, sorted from PBMCs, obtained more than 20 days after the first yellow fever vaccination. The chain employs TRBV19 and TRBJ1-2; tentatively, D is TRBD1 (5 bases). The source is a man between 18 and 29 years old who received the YFV17D yellow fever vaccine. CDR3 sequence (DNA): TGTGCCAGTAGTGCGGGGCCAAGAGGGTATGGCTACACCTTC. Translating gives CASSAGPRGYGYTF.